The sequence of this TCR beta chain was determined in a study of Ad26.COV2.S vaccination and SARS-CoV-2 variants (dated by TCRdb to the early 2020s). About the investigation overall: TCRbeta repertoire sequencing served as the tool for gauging how specific and how broad the SARS-CoV-2-reactive T cell receptors were following Ad26.COV2.S vaccination. The TCR-sequenced set comprised approximately 30 samples: about 19 Ad26.COV2.S vaccine recipients, 5 placebo recipients and 8 SARS-CoV-2 convalescent individuals. The paper as a whole reports these results and caveats: It was noted by the authors that total T cell responses may have been underestimated by the TCR breadth and depth analyses. Vaccine and placebo recipients had comparable non-spike TCR breadth, which fits with the vaccine containing only spike. Compared with placebo recipients, Ad26.COV2.S recipients showed higher spike-specific TCR breadth (P = 0.0014). Substantial breadth of spike-specific CD8+ and CD4+ T cell responses was reported after vaccination.

This specimen's time point label, per the study, means: individuals recovered from natural SARS-CoV-2 infection. Germline trimming: 3 bases from V, 8 bases from J; junction bases outside gene matches: 9. Its CDR3 holds 14 amino acids, cysteine through phenylalanine. Just the 42-base CDR3 DNA is kept, in frame starting at base 1. The germline V gene yields MGHRA for CDR1 and YSYEKL for CDR2. TCRbeta CDR3 regions were sequenced with the immunoSEQ Assay. After extraction, genomic DNA underwent amplification by bias-controlled multiplex PCR, followed by high-throughput sequencing. As for the original processing: To quantify the absolute abundance of each unique TCRbeta CDR3 region, sequences were collapsed and filtered. T cell fraction was estimated by normalizing TCRbeta template counts to usable DNA, with usable DNA measured through amplification of reference genes found in all nucleated cells. Repertoire TCRs were annotated as SARS-CoV-2-specific by exact matching of V gene, CDR3 amino acid sequence and J gene to a known reactive TCR set. The reference SARS-CoV-2 TCR set was derived from MIRA and filtered for enrichment in COVID-19-positive ImmuneCODE repertoires, a step that removed public or cross-reactive TCRs. Based on the MIRA antigens, annotated TCRs were further analysed at the level of specific ORF or position within ORF. Breadth was defined as annotated unique rearrangements over total unique productive rearrangements; depth was the summed frequency of those rearrangements. Two-sided Wilcoxon rank-sum tests were used to compare TCR breadth between groups. TCRdb carries this immuneACCESS record with in-frame sequences only. Its versions omit some clonotypes, under half of them owing to an unresolved V gene in the studies checked, with the rest unexplained. The V and J calls and the clone size are those of that table, but D and trimming were determined from the DNA. The sample table records 150,000 to 200,000 clones; around nine tenths of these occur just once. The top ten clones comprise 4.5% to 7.5% of the sample.

Note on this clone: It has no known antigen specificity. No per-base quality is available; no much larger clone lies one base away.

The receptor was isolated from a human donor who had recovered from COVID-19. The sequences come from peripheral blood, collected after recovery from COVID-19. The chain employs TRBV4-1 and TRBJ1-2, with 7 bases matching TRBD1. The base sequence is TGCGCCAGCAGCCAGGGGGAGGGGGCGCGAGGCTACACCTTC. The resulting protein is CASSQGEGARGYTF.